This T cell receptor beta chain comes out of a study of T-cell reconstitution after alpha-beta-depleted transplantation in children. This clonotype was recorded a few times. The antigen is not known. Study results and limitations: Several hundred rapidly expanded clones from non-depleted graft cells reportedly supplied alpha-beta T cells about two months post-transplant. Diversity and T-cell counts at one year after transplant derived mostly from new T cells. Surviving recipient T cells and thymic progenitors produced the high day-60 TCRbeta diversity seen in some patients.

V lost 0 bases, J lost 6 bases, and 15 bases lay in between. The CDR3 loop spans 16 amino acids. Germline V CDR1 and CDR2: MGHRA, YSYEKL. Preparing the TCRbeta library involved the use of unique molecular identifiers. Each CDR3 protein gets one entry after TCRdb re-called the PCR reads with MiXCR. The data hold around 800,000 distinct CDR3 sequences, with roughly 16% observed a single time. V usage is TRBV4-1 and J usage is TRBJ2-1; D is unresolved. The receptor's source is a male patient under 18 who had a stem cell transplant for acute lymphoblastic leukemia, so the T cells may come from the graft donor. The material was PBMCs, mostly from graft donor cells, obtained 360 days after TCRalphabeta/CD19-depleted stem cell transplant. The CDR3 sequence: CASSQDRASQINEQFF. DNA of the CDR3: TGCGCCAGCAGCCAAGATCGGGCTAGTCAGATCAATGAGCAGTTCTTC.